This passage covers 30 T cell receptor beta chains from one sample sequenced in a study of circulating and synovial CD4+ cells in juvenile arthritis. Some clones are missing from TCRdb's copy, which holds only in-frame ones; the method was immunoSEQ multiplex PCR. The sample includes 3,200 or so clones, roughly 84% of them seen just once. Sequencing was done on a sample of CD4+ T cells from synovial fluid. These receptors all stem from a human donor with juvenile idiopathic arthritis.

V usage is TRBV5-4 and J usage is TRBJ1-2; 7 bases are a match to TRBD1. Looked up from germline, CDR1 is SGHNT and CDR2 is YYREEE (reference sequence). The V gene end was trimmed by 4 bases and the J gene end by 8 bases; junction bases not matched to a gene: 5. This CDR3 contains 12 residues. DNA of the CDR3: TGTGCCAGCAGCGTCCCAGGGGGGGGCTACACCTTC. Translating gives CASSVPGGGYTF.

The V call is TRBV2, the J call TRBJ1-5; no definite D call. Germline CDR1 is SNHLY and CDR2 is FYNNEI. The CDR3 consists of 14 residues. V shed 5 bases and J shed 0 bases, with 8 bases lying between them. This chain's CDR3 is CASSWSGSNQPQHF. CDR3 sequence (DNA): TGTGCCAGCAGTTGGAGCGGTAGCAATCAGCCCCAGCATTTT.

Here the CDR3 DNA reads TGTGCCAGCAGTTATCTTAGCACAGGCTATACTGAAGCTTTCTTT. Translated: CASSYLSTGYTEAFF. The V gene is TRBV6-5, the J gene TRBJ1-1; weak D call: TRBD1 (5 bases). Germline V lookup: CDR1 MNHEY, CDR2 SVGAGI. V lost 3 bases and J lost 5, with 16 bases in between. This CDR3 is 15 amino acids long.

The CDR3 protein is CASSQDPGLETYEQYF. The CDR3 DNA reads as TGCGCCAGCAGCCAAGACCCGGGACTAGAGACCTACGAGCAGTACTTC. The chain joins TRBV4-1 to TRBJ2-7; 8 nucleotides line up with TRBD2. J was trimmed by 2 bases and V by 0 bases; bases with no gene match: 6. CDR1 and CDR2 from the germline V gene are MGHRA and YSYEKL. CDR3 length: 16 amino acids.

This clone has only one observation. The chain couples TRBV7-3 to TRBJ1-1, with TRBD1 matching over 8 bases. The CDR3 length is 14 residues. The J segment lost 4 bases and the V segment lost 5 bases, leaving 6 bases of the junction unmatched. CDR1 SGHTA and CDR2 FQGTGA come from the germline V gene. The CDR3 spells CASSPDRGSTEAFF. CDR3 DNA: TGTGCCAGCAGCCCTGACAGGGGTAGCACTGAAGCTTTCTTT. The full variable domain, with the rest looked up from reference TRBV7-3 and TRBJ1-1, is GAGVSQTPSNKVTEKGKYVELRCDPISGHTALYWYRQSLGQGPEFLIYFQGTGAADDSGLPNDRFFAVRPEGSVSTLKIQRTERGDSAVYLCASSPDRGSTEAFFGQGTRLTVV.

The chain uses TRBV5-4 and TRBJ1-1; no clear D. Per germline, CDR1 SGHNT and CDR2 YYREEE (reference sequence). Trimming stripped 7 bases from V and 0 bases from J, with 4 bases between. This CDR3 has 11 amino acids. The CDR3 DNA sequence: TGTGCCAGCTCCATGAACACTGAAGCTTTCTTT. Translated, it gives CASSMNTEAFF.

The rearrangement uses TRBV7-6 and TRBJ2-7, with 7 nucleotides matching TRBD1. This CDR3 comprises 15 residues. The ends lost 5 bases at V and 3 bases at J; junction bases unmatched: 10. The germline CDR1 and CDR2 sequences are SGHVS and FNYEAQ. CDR3: CASSPTDRDGYEQYF. Written as DNA, the CDR3 is TGTGCCAGCAGCCCGACAGACAGGGACGGCTACGAGCAGTACTTC.

The chain joins TRBV7-2 to TRBJ2-5; tentative D call: TRBD2 (6 bases). The V end was cut by 3 bases, the J end by 4 bases, with 9 bases between. This CDR3 region has 13 residues. The germline CDR1 and CDR2 sequences are SGHTA and FQGNSA. The CDR3 reads CASSFGGRETQYF. CDR3 DNA: TGTGCCAGCAGCTTCGGGGGAAGAGAGACCCAGTACTTC.

The chain employs TRBV6-6 and TRBJ2-5; 7 bases map to TRBD2. The CDR3 covers 16 residues. CDR1 and CDR2 from the germline V gene are MNHNY and SVGAGI (reference sequence). Germline trimming cut 2 bases from V and 5 bases from J; bases unmatched to any gene: 11. The CDR3 loop reads CASSYNYPGGPETQYF. The CDR3 nucleotides are TGTGCCAGCAGTTACAATTACCCGGGGGGACCTGAGACCCAGTACTTC.

This chain connects TRBV7-2 to TRBJ2-7; no clear D. The CDR3 loop spans 14 amino acids. Trimming cost V 2 bases and J 7 bases, with 15 bases left between them. The germline gives CDR1 SGHTA, CDR2 FQGNSA. This CDR3 reads CASSLTAGSWEQYF. The CDR3 coding sequence is TGTGCCAGCAGCTTAACAGCCGGATCATGGGAGCAGTACTTC.

The chain carries TRBV28 and TRBJ2-1; D unclear. V gave up 5 bases and J gave up 1 base, with 18 bases separating them. The germline V gene encodes CDR1 MDHEN and CDR2 SYDVKM. This CDR3 is 17 amino acids long. The CDR3 loop reads CASSPKYKAASYNEQFF. CDR3 bases: TGTGCCAGCAGTCCGAAGTATAAGGCGGCGTCCTACAATGAGCAGTTCTTC.

The chain is built from TRBV5-5 and TRBJ2-1, with D tentatively TRBD1 (6 bases). The germline V and J ends were trimmed by 3 bases and 5 bases, with 9 bases remaining between them. The CDR3 is 13 amino acids. Germline CDR1 reads SGHKS; CDR2 reads YYEKEE (reference sequence). CDR3 sequence: CASSWDTHNEQFF. Written as DNA, the CDR3 is TGTGCCAGCAGCTGGGACACCCACAATGAGCAGTTCTTC. Full variable domain (remainder filled in from reference TRBV5-5 and TRBJ2-1): DAGVTQSPTHLIKTRGQQVTLRCSPISGHKSVSWYQQVLGQGPQFIFQYYEKEERGRGNFPDRFSARQFPNYSSELNVNALLLGDSALYLCASSWDTHNEQFFGPGTRLTVL.

The V call is TRBV28, the J call TRBJ2-1, with D possibly matching TRBD2 (6 bases). Germline V CDR1 and CDR2: MDHEN, SYDVKM. V was pared by 2 bases and J by 4 bases, with 12 bases between. The CDR3 is made up of 15 amino acids. The CDR3 region has the DNA TGTGCCAGCAGTTTAGCGGGGACCGTTTACAATGAGCAGTTCTTC. Amino acid sequence: CASSLAGTVYNEQFF.

Only a few counts were recorded for this clone. The V and J genes are TRBV28 and TRBJ2-5; TRBD2 aligns across 8 bases. Germline loops: CDR1 MDHEN, CDR2 SYDVKM. This CDR3 comprises 14 residues. Trimming cost V 8 bases and J 0 bases; bases outside gene matches: 5. The CDR3 loop reads CASQLAGHQETQYF. The DNA of the CDR3 is TGTGCCAGCCAGCTAGCGGGTCACCAAGAGACCCAGTACTTC.

The V call is TRBV11-2, the J call TRBJ2-3, with TRBD2 identical over 7 bases. The CDR3 contains 15 residues. Germline lookup yields CDR1 SGHAT and CDR2 FQNNGV. V lost 4 bases, J lost 3 bases, and 7 bases stayed unmatched. The CDR3 DNA reads as TGTGCCAGCAGCTCATGGGAGGGCAAGACAGATACGCAGTATTTT. This sequence encodes CASSSWEGKTDTQYF.

The CDR3 spells CASSLSGGYEQYF. As DNA, the CDR3 is TGTGCCAGCAGCTTGTCAGGGGGCTACGAGCAGTACTTC. V gene TRBV7-9 combines with J gene TRBJ2-7; 7 bases line up with TRBD1. V was clipped by 3 bases and J by 3 bases; unmatched bases: 2. The CDR3 has 13 amino acids. Per the germline V gene, CDR1 is SEHNR and CDR2 is FQNEAQ (reference sequence). The full variable domain, in which reference TRBV7-9 and TRBJ2-7 provide the parts outside the CDR3, is DTGVSQNPRHKITKRGQNVTFRCDPISEHNRLYWYRQTLGQGPEFLTYFQNEAQLEKSRLLSDRFSAERPKGSFSTLEIQRTEQGDSAMYLCASSLSGGYEQYFGPGTRLTVT.

This chain uses TRBV6-1 with TRBJ2-7; D not resolved. Trimming left V 7 bases short and J 6 bases short, with 16 bases between. Germline V gene sequence: CDR1 MNHNS, CDR2 SASEGT. The CDR3 runs to 13 residues. The CDR3 DNA follows: TGTGCCAGCATCTTGAACAACCTTTCCGAGCAGTACTTC. Its protein is CASILNNLSEQYF.

The chain combines TRBV7-6 with TRBJ1-4, with a possible D match to TRBD1 (6 bases). V lost 1 base, J lost 8 bases, and 11 bases lay in between. The CDR3 has 14 residues. Germline CDR1 and CDR2: SGHVS and FNYEAQ. CDR3 nucleotide sequence: TGTGCCAGCAGCTTAGGATCAGGGGAAGAAAAACTGTTTTTT. This translates into CASSLGSGEEKLFF.

The V call is TRBV28, the J call TRBJ2-5; D possibly corresponds to TRBD2 (5 bases). From germline, CDR1 is MDHEN and CDR2 SYDVKM. The CDR3 spans 14 residues. V was cut by 5 bases and J by 3 bases, with 13 bases left in between. CDR3 protein: CASSGGLGKETQYF. DNA of the CDR3: TGTGCCAGCAGTGGCGGACTCGGTAAAGAGACCCAGTACTTC.

This chain connects TRBV9 to TRBJ1-2; the D is unclear. Germline CDR1 reads SGDLS; CDR2 reads YYNGEE. The CDR3 has 13 residues. The V and J ends lost 4 bases and 3 bases respectively, with 10 bases between them. The CDR3 nucleotides read TGTGCCAGCAGCAGGCTTCAGGACTATGGCTACACCTTC. Amino acids: CASSRLQDYGYTF. Combining the CDR3 with reference TRBV9 and TRBJ1-2 gives the whole variable domain DSGVTQTPKHLITATGQRVTLRCSPRSGDLSVYWYQQSLDQGLQFLIQYYNGEERAKGNILERFSAQQFPDLHSELNLSSLELGDSALYFCASSRLQDYGYTFGSGTRLTVV.

This chain connects TRBV9 to TRBJ1-3, with D unclear. CDR3 length: 16 amino acids. Per germline, CDR1 SGDLS and CDR2 YYNGEE. V lost 0 bases, J lost 0 bases, and 10 bases lay in between. This CDR3 reads CASSVDGGNSGNTIYF. As DNA, the CDR3 is TGTGCCAGCAGCGTAGATGGCGGAAACTCTGGAAACACCATATATTTT.

V is TRBV2 and J is TRBJ2-3, with D possibly matching TRBD2 (6 bases). Looked up from germline, CDR1 is SNHLY and CDR2 is FYNNEI. CDR3 length: 15 residues. V lost 2 bases and J 5 bases, leaving 14 bases between the germline ends. CDR3 nucleotides: TGTGCCAGCAGTGAACGGGACTTGGGGGGAGATACGCAGTATTTT. This gives the protein CASSERDLGGDTQYF.

The chain carries TRBV2 and TRBJ2-1, with D possibly being TRBD1 (5 bases). V was clipped by 7 bases and J by 0 bases, with 13 bases between them. CDR3 length: 15 amino acids. Germline V gene lookup returns CDR1 SNHLY and CDR2 FYNNEI. The CDR3 nucleotides read TGTGCCAGCAAATTGACAGATAGCTCCTACAATGAGCAGTTCTTC. Its translation is CASKLTDSSYNEQFF.

The chain uses TRBV4-2 and TRBJ2-1; 11 bases line up with TRBD2. Trimming removed 4 bases from V and 5 bases from J; junction bases left unmatched: 13. Germline lookup yields CDR1 LGHNA and CDR2 YNFKEQ. The CDR3 consists of 18 residues. The CDR3 sequence is CASSPYQIAGGPNNEQFF. The CDR3 DNA reads TGTGCCAGCAGCCCCTACCAAATAGCGGGAGGGCCCAACAATGAGCAGTTCTTC.

The V and J genes are TRBV4-1 and TRBJ1-6; D is ambiguous. Trimming removed 0 bases at V and 7 bases at J, with 13 bases between. CDR1 is MGHRA, CDR2 YSYEKL, per germline. This CDR3 region has 16 residues. CDR3 loop: CASSQDFGGNNSPLHF. The CDR3 bases are TGCGCCAGCAGCCAAGATTTTGGAGGAAACAATTCACCCCTCCACTTT.

This sequence joins TRBV9 and TRBJ2-6, with D tentatively TRBD2 (6 bases). Germline lookup yields CDR1 SGDLS and CDR2 YYNGEE. This CDR3 region has 18 residues. Trimming left V 4 bases short and J 3 bases short, with 20 bases between. In nucleotides, the CDR3 is TGTGCCAGCAGCCCCCGGGCGGAGGGATCGAATGGGGCCAACGTCCTGACTTTC. This translates into CASSPRAEGSNGANVLTF. Using reference TRBV9 and TRBJ2-6 for the parts outside the CDR3, the full variable domain is DSGVTQTPKHLITATGQRVTLRCSPRSGDLSVYWYQQSLDQGLQFLIQYYNGEERAKGNILERFSAQQFPDLHSELNLSSLELGDSALYFCASSPRAEGSNGANVLTFGAGSRLTVL.

This chain uses TRBV28 with TRBJ2-6; 8 nucleotides align to TRBD1. In germline, CDR1 is MDHEN, CDR2 SYDVKM. Trimming took 6 bases from V and 0 from J; bases not matched to a gene: 7. The CDR3 is 17 amino acids. The CDR3 coding sequence is TGTGCCAGCAGGTTACCGGGACAGGTCTCTGGGGCCAACGTCCTGACTTTC. It is translated as CASRLPGQVSGANVLTF.

J is TRBJ1-6 and V is TRBV28, with TRBD1 identical over 7 bases. This CDR3 region has 17 residues. The V gene end was trimmed by 5 bases and the J gene end by 7 bases; junction bases not matched to a gene: 14. CDR1 and CDR2 from the germline V gene are MDHEN and SYDVKM. CDR3 residues: CASSPALGTASNSPLHF. The CDR3 DNA follows: TGTGCCAGCAGTCCGGCTCTGGGGACAGCTTCAAATTCACCCCTCCACTTT.

The chain joins TRBV18 to TRBJ1-2, with no clear D. The CDR3 sequence is 14 residues long. The V end was cut by 3 bases, the J end by 4 bases, with 12 bases between. Germline values: CDR1 KGHSH, CDR2 LQKENI. The CDR3 reads CASSPTREGYGYTF. Written as DNA, the CDR3 is TGTGCCAGCTCACCCACCCGGGAGGGCTATGGCTACACCTTC.

The chain carries TRBV6-5 and TRBJ1-2; a possible D gene is TRBD1 (6 bases). Between the trimmed V and J ends, which lost 2 bases and 1 base, there was a span of 11 bases. This CDR3 has 15 amino acids. Germline lookup yields CDR1 MNHEY and CDR2 SVGAGI. CDR3 sequence: CASSYIGQSNYGYTF. CDR3 nucleotide sequence: TGTGCCAGCAGTTACATCGGACAGAGTAACTATGGCTACACCTTC.